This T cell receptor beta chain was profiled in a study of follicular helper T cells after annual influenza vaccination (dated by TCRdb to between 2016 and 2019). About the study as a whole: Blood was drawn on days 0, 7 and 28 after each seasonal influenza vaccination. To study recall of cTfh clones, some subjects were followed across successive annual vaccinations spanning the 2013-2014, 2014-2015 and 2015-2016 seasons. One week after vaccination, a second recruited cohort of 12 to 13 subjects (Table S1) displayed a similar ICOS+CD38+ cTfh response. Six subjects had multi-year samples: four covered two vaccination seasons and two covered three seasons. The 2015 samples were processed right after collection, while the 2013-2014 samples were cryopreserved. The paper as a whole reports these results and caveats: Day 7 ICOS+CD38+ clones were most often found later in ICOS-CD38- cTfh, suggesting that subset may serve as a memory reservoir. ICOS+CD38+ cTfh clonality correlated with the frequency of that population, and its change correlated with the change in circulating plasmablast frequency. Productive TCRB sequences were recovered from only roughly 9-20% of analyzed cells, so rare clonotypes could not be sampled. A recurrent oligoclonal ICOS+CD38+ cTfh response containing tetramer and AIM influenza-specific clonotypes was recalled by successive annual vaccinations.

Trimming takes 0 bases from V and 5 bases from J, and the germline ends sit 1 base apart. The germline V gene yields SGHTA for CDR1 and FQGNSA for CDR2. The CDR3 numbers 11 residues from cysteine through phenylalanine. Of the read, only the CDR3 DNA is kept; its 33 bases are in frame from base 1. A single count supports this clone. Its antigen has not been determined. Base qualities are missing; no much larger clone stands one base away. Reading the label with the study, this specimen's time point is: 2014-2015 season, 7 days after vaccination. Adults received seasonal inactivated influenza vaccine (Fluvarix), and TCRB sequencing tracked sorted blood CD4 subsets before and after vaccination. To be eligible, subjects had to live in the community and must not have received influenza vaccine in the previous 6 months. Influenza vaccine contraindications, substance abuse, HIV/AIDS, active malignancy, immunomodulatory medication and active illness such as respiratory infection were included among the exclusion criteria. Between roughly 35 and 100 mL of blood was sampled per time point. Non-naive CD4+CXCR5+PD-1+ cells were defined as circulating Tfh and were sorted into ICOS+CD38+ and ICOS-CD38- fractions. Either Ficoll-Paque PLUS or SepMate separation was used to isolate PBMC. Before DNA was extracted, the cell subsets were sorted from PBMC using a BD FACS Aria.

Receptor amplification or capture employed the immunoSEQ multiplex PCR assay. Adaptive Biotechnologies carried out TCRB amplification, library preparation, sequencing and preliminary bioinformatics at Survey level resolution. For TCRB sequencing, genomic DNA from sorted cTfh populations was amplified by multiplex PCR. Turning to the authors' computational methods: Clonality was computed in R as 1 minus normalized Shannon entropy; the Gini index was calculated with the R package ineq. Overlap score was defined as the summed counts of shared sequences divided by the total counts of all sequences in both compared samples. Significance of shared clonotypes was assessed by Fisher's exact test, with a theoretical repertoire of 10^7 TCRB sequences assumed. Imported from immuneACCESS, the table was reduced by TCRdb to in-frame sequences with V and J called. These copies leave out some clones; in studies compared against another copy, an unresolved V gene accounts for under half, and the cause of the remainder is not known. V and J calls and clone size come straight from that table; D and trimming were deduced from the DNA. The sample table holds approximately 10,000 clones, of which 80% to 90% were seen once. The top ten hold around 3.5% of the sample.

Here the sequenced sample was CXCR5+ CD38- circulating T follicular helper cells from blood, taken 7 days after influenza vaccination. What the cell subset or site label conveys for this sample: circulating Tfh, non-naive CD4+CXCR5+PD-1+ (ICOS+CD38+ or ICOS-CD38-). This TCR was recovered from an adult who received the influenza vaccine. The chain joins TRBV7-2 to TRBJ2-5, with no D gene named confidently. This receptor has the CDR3 CASSLAETQYF. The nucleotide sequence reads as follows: TGTGCCAGCAGCTTAGCGGAGACCCAGTACTTC.